Listed below are T cell receptor beta chains from one sample, sequenced in a study of CD8 T cells in Susac syndrome. One entry per CDR3 protein results from TCRdb running MiXCR on the immunoSEQ multiplex PCR reads. The sample records 120,000 or so distinct CDR3 sequences, roughly 94% being singletons. The sample comprised CD4+ T cells from PBMCs. Every receptor here comes from a human donor with multiple sclerosis. Each CDR3 is given with its conserved first and last residue. Fields, in order: clone size, J gene, V gene, D gene, CDR3 protein, CDR3 DNA. D genes are given only for firm matches. Clone size is given for some rows only: seen once, a few or many times, or a class if the clone is expanded.

clone_size: .
j_call: TRBJ1-1
v_call: TRBV6-2/TRBV6-3
d_call: .
cdr3_aa: CASSWTDTEAFF
cdr3_nt: TGTGCCAGCAGTTGGACAGACACTGAAGCTTTCTTT

clone_size: .
j_call: TRBJ1-1
v_call: TRBV5-1
d_call: .
cdr3_aa: CASSLGSFEAFF
cdr3_nt: TGCGCCAGCAGCTTGGGGTCGTTTGAAGCTTTCTTT

clone_size: .
j_call: TRBJ2-7
v_call: TRBV3-1
d_call: TRBD2
cdr3_aa: CASSQSSGNAEQYF
cdr3_nt: TGTGCCAGCAGCCAATCTAGCGGGAATGCCGAGCAGTACTTC

clone_size: once
j_call: TRBJ2-7
v_call: TRBV7-6
d_call: .
cdr3_aa: CASSLDAAGGYEQYF
cdr3_nt: TGTGCCAGCAGCTTAGATGCAGCGGGTGGTTACGAGCAGTACTTC

clone_size: .
j_call: TRBJ1-1
v_call: TRBV30
d_call: .
cdr3_aa: CAWSVSSNTEAFF
cdr3_nt: TGTGCCTGGAGTGTAAGTTCGAACACTGAAGCTTTCTTT

clone_size: .
j_call: TRBJ1-6
v_call: TRBV3-1
d_call: TRBD1
cdr3_aa: CASSQKDRRNSPLHF
cdr3_nt: TGTGCCAGCAGCCAAAAGGACAGGAGGAATTCACCCCTCCACTTT

clone_size: .
j_call: TRBJ2-3
v_call: TRBV20-1
d_call: .
cdr3_aa: CSALVDSGADTQYF
cdr3_nt: TGCAGTGCACTGGTGGACTCGGGGGCAGATACGCAGTATTTT

clone_size: .
j_call: TRBJ1-3
v_call: TRBV14
d_call: .
cdr3_aa: CASSQDGPRDTIYF
cdr3_nt: TGTGCCAGCAGCCAAGATGGGCCACGGGACACCATATATTTT

clone_size: .
j_call: TRBJ1-1
v_call: TRBV14
d_call: .
cdr3_aa: CASSRLMESYEAFF
cdr3_nt: TGTGCCAGCAGCCGCCTAATGGAGAGCTATGAAGCTTTCTTT

clone_size: .
j_call: TRBJ2-1
v_call: TRBV12-3/TRBV12-4
d_call: .
cdr3_aa: CASSSPSGFSYNEQFF
cdr3_nt: TGTGCCAGCAGTTCCCCCAGCGGGTTCTCCTACAATGAGCAGTTCTTC

clone_size: .
j_call: TRBJ1-6
v_call: TRBV6-6
d_call: .
cdr3_aa: CASSGGTSSPLHF
cdr3_nt: TGTGCCAGCAGTGGGGGGACGAGTTCACCCCTCCACTTT

clone_size: .
j_call: TRBJ2-1
v_call: TRBV7-9
d_call: .
cdr3_aa: CASSLEGGSYNEQFF
cdr3_nt: TGTGCCAGCAGCTTAGAGGGTGGCTCCTACAATGAGCAGTTCTTC

clone_size: .
j_call: TRBJ1-2
v_call: TRBV9
d_call: .
cdr3_aa: CASSVLDTTPYGYTF
cdr3_nt: TGTGCCAGCAGCGTATTGGACACAACCCCCTATGGCTACACCTTC

clone_size: .
j_call: TRBJ2-3
v_call: TRBV19
d_call: .
cdr3_aa: CASRGSGTDTQYF
cdr3_nt: TGTGCCAGTCGCGGTAGCGGCACAGATACGCAGTATTTT

clone_size: once
j_call: TRBJ2-7
v_call: TRBV12-3/TRBV12-4
d_call: TRBD1
cdr3_aa: CASSSDRGSPYEQYF
cdr3_nt: TGTGCCAGCAGTTCGGACAGGGGGAGCCCCTACGAGCAGTACTTC

clone_size: .
j_call: TRBJ2-3
v_call: TRBV30
d_call: .
cdr3_aa: CAWSGAAGDTQYF
cdr3_nt: TGTGCCTGGAGTGGGGCCGCCGGGGATACGCAGTATTTT

clone_size: .
j_call: TRBJ2-7
v_call: TRBV7-2
d_call: TRBD1
cdr3_aa: CASRHRGTGNEQYF
cdr3_nt: TGTGCCAGCAGACACAGGGGGACAGGGAACGAGCAGTACTTC

clone_size: once
j_call: TRBJ1-2
v_call: TRBV6-5
d_call: TRBD1
cdr3_aa: CASRAVQGRNGYTF
cdr3_nt: TGTGCCAGCAGGGCCGTACAGGGGAGGAACGGCTACACCTTC

clone_size: .
j_call: TRBJ2-5
v_call: TRBV19
d_call: TRBD1
cdr3_aa: CASSPWTGVETQYF
cdr3_nt: TGTGCCAGTAGTCCTTGGACAGGGGTGGAGACCCAGTACTTC

clone_size: .
j_call: TRBJ2-5
v_call: TRBV6-2/TRBV6-3
d_call: .
cdr3_aa: CASGALRGGQKEETQYF
cdr3_nt: TGTGCCAGCGGCGCACTGCGGGGTGGCCAAAAGGAAGAGACCCAGTACTTC

clone_size: .
j_call: TRBJ1-1
v_call: TRBV14
d_call: TRBD1
cdr3_aa: CASSPSDRGNTEAFF
cdr3_nt: TGTGCCAGCAGCCCCTCGGACAGGGGAAACACTGAAGCTTTCTTT

clone_size: .
j_call: TRBJ2-7
v_call: TRBV20-1
d_call: .
cdr3_aa: CSARKQGRGLYEQYF
cdr3_nt: TGCAGTGCTAGAAAACAAGGGCGGGGGCTCTACGAGCAGTACTTC

clone_size: .
j_call: TRBJ1-5
v_call: TRBV12-3/TRBV12-4
d_call: TRBD1
cdr3_aa: CASSRTGEGQPQHF
cdr3_nt: TGTGCCAGCAGCCGGACAGGGGAGGGTCAGCCCCAGCATTTT

clone_size: .
j_call: TRBJ2-1
v_call: TRBV6-2/TRBV6-3
d_call: TRBD2
cdr3_aa: CASRTSGGGSSYNEQFF
cdr3_nt: TGTGCCAGCCGGACTAGCGGGGGGGGGAGCTCCTACAATGAGCAGTTCTTC

clone_size: .
j_call: TRBJ2-6
v_call: TRBV5-1
d_call: TRBD1
cdr3_aa: CASSITGVGSGANVLTF
cdr3_nt: TGCGCCAGCAGCATTACAGGGGTGGGCTCTGGGGCCAACGTCCTGACTTTC

clone_size: .
j_call: TRBJ2-3
v_call: TRBV7-2
d_call: .
cdr3_aa: CASSLTRSGTQYF
cdr3_nt: TGTGCCAGCAGCTTAACAAGGAGTGGTACGCAGTATTTT

clone_size: .
j_call: TRBJ1-2
v_call: TRBV18
d_call: TRBD1
cdr3_aa: CASSRGQALIYGYTF
cdr3_nt: TGTGCCAGCTCCCGCGGACAGGCCTTGATCTATGGCTACACCTTC

clone_size: once
j_call: TRBJ2-5
v_call: TRBV30
d_call: .
cdr3_aa: CAWSRGQEETQYF
cdr3_nt: TGTGCCTGGAGTAGGGGACAAGAAGAGACCCAGTACTTC

clone_size: .
j_call: TRBJ2-3
v_call: TRBV7-9
d_call: TRBD1
cdr3_aa: CASSVGGADTQYF
cdr3_nt: TGTGCCAGCAGCGTAGGGGGCGCAGATACGCAGTATTTT

clone_size: few
j_call: TRBJ2-5
v_call: TRBV27
d_call: .
cdr3_aa: CASSPRLGETQYF
cdr3_nt: TGTGCCAGCAGTCCCCGACTTGGAGAGACCCAGTACTTC

clone_size: once
j_call: TRBJ2-7
v_call: TRBV2
d_call: TRBD2
cdr3_aa: CASSETTSAVYEQYF
cdr3_nt: TGTGCCAGCAGTGAAACGACTAGCGCAGTTTACGAGCAGTACTTC

clone_size: .
j_call: TRBJ2-7
v_call: TRBV5-1
d_call: TRBD1
cdr3_aa: CASSLGDRDFDEQYF
cdr3_nt: TGCGCCAGCAGCTTGGGCGACAGGGATTTCGACGAGCAGTACTTC

clone_size: .
j_call: TRBJ2-7
v_call: TRBV7-3
d_call: TRBD1
cdr3_aa: CASSPTGGDEQYF
cdr3_nt: TGTGCCAGCAGTCCGACAGGGGGCGACGAGCAGTACTTC

clone_size: .
j_call: TRBJ1-4
v_call: TRBV29-1
d_call: .
cdr3_aa: CSAGRGEKLFF
cdr3_nt: TGCAGCGCGGGGCGGGGGGAAAAACTGTTTTTT

clone_size: .
j_call: TRBJ2-7
v_call: TRBV5-1
d_call: .
cdr3_aa: CASSFTVTGTGGTYEQYF
cdr3_nt: TGCGCCAGCAGCTTTACCGTGACTGGAACAGGCGGGACCTACGAGCAGTACTTC

clone_size: .
j_call: TRBJ2-5
v_call: TRBV24-1
d_call: TRBD1
cdr3_aa: CATVRTGGSLETQYF
cdr3_nt: TGTGCCACCGTCCGGACAGGTGGGTCCCTAGAGACCCAGTACTTC

clone_size: .
j_call: TRBJ1-2
v_call: TRBV10-3
d_call: .
cdr3_aa: CAISVNGDYGYTF
cdr3_nt: TGTGCCATCAGTGTAAATGGGGACTATGGCTACACCTTC

clone_size: .
j_call: TRBJ2-2
v_call: TRBV6-6
d_call: .
cdr3_aa: CASSTRMLGAGELFF
cdr3_nt: TGTGCCAGCAGCACCCGGATGTTGGGAGCCGGGGAGCTGTTTTTT

clone_size: .
j_call: TRBJ2-5
v_call: TRBV5-1
d_call: .
cdr3_aa: CASSLPGPYQETQYF
cdr3_nt: TGCGCCAGCAGCTTGCCGGGACCTTACCAAGAGACCCAGTACTTC

clone_size: .
j_call: TRBJ2-7
v_call: TRBV5-1
d_call: TRBD2
cdr3_aa: CASSPTDRREDYEQYF
cdr3_nt: TGCGCCAGCAGCCCTACTGACCGGCGGGAGGACTACGAGCAGTACTTC

clone_size: .
j_call: TRBJ1-5
v_call: TRBV20-1
d_call: TRBD1
cdr3_aa: CSATQGARGNQPQHF
cdr3_nt: TGCAGTGCCACTCAGGGGGCGCGGGGCAATCAGCCCCAGCATTTT

clone_size: .
j_call: TRBJ1-5
v_call: TRBV12-3/TRBV12-4
d_call: .
cdr3_aa: CASSRGNQPQHF
cdr3_nt: TGTGCCAGCAGTCGCGGCAATCAGCCCCAGCATTTT

clone_size: .
j_call: TRBJ1-1
v_call: TRBV6-2/TRBV6-3
d_call: .
cdr3_aa: CASLSNTEAFF
cdr3_nt: TGTGCCAGTCTCTCGAACACTGAAGCTTTCTTT

clone_size: .
j_call: TRBJ2-5
v_call: TRBV19
d_call: .
cdr3_aa: CASSPGPAATQYF
cdr3_nt: TGTGCCAGTAGCCCGGGACCTGCCGCGACCCAGTACTTC

clone_size: .
j_call: TRBJ1-4
v_call: TRBV9
d_call: .
cdr3_aa: CASSFGFGNEKLFF
cdr3_nt: TGTGCCAGCAGCTTTGGATTCGGTAATGAAAAACTGTTTTTT

clone_size: .
j_call: TRBJ2-1
v_call: TRBV6-5
d_call: .
cdr3_aa: CASSFQSQTYNEQFF
cdr3_nt: TGTGCCAGCAGTTTTCAGTCGCAGACTTACAATGAGCAGTTCTTC

clone_size: .
j_call: TRBJ1-1
v_call: TRBV20-1
d_call: TRBD1
cdr3_aa: CSAVTQGVGTEAFF
cdr3_nt: TGCAGTGCAGTTACTCAGGGGGTCGGAACTGAAGCTTTCTTT

clone_size: .
j_call: TRBJ1-1
v_call: TRBV27
d_call: TRBD1
cdr3_aa: CASSSPVTGGTEAFF
cdr3_nt: TGTGCCAGCAGTTCCCCTGTGACAGGGGGAACTGAAGCTTTCTTT

clone_size: .
j_call: TRBJ2-3
v_call: TRBV30
d_call: TRBD2
cdr3_aa: CAWTRTSDVVDTQYF
cdr3_nt: TGTGCCTGGACACGGACTAGCGATGTGGTAGATACGCAGTATTTT

clone_size: .
j_call: TRBJ1-6
v_call: TRBV20-1
d_call: TRBD1
cdr3_aa: CSARDAQQGIGPLHF
cdr3_nt: TGCAGTGCTAGGGATGCACAACAGGGGATTGGGCCCCTCCACTTT

clone_size: .
j_call: TRBJ2-1
v_call: TRBV27
d_call: .
cdr3_aa: CASSLGRGDNEQFF
cdr3_nt: TGTGCCAGCAGTTTGGGAAGGGGGGACAATGAGCAGTTCTTC

clone_size: .
j_call: TRBJ2-1
v_call: TRBV20-1
d_call: TRBD2
cdr3_aa: CSASRRLAGSNEQFF
cdr3_nt: TGCAGTGCTAGCCGTAGGCTAGCGGGCTCGAATGAGCAGTTCTTC

clone_size: once
j_call: TRBJ1-1
v_call: TRBV6-2/TRBV6-3
d_call: .
cdr3_aa: CASVNPVGGRLAFF
cdr3_nt: TGTGCCAGCGTCAACCCGGTGGGGGGTCGGTTGGCTTTCTTT

clone_size: .
j_call: TRBJ2-3
v_call: TRBV29-1
d_call: .
cdr3_aa: CSVESSGFDGTDTQYF
cdr3_nt: TGCAGCGTTGAATCATCAGGGTTCGACGGCACAGATACGCAGTATTTT

clone_size: .
j_call: TRBJ2-5
v_call: TRBV20-1
d_call: .
cdr3_aa: CSARDLRGRETQYF
cdr3_nt: TGCAGTGCTAGAGATCTGAGGGGGAGAGAGACCCAGTACTTC